The rows below give T cell receptor beta chains drawn from one sample of a study of blood T cell repertoires in COVID-19. Sequencing was performed with immunoSEQ multiplex PCR; in TCRdb, only in-frame clones are kept and a portion is missing. The sample carries about 230,000 clones, around 86% recorded once. What was sequenced was peripheral blood. The receptors derive from a man aged 50-59 years with COVID-19, enrolled during active disease. The conserved cysteine and the conserved F or W are not part of the CDR3 here. Fields, in order: J gene, V gene, CDR3 length, CDR3 protein.

J: TRBJ2-2; V: TRBV10-3; length: 15; CDR3: AISLRGGGFDTGELF
J: TRBJ2-3; V: TRBV19; length: 11; CDR3: ASSIGGPDTQY
J: TRBJ2-1; V: TRBV28; length: 13; CDR3: ASRKGQSSYNEQF
J: TRBJ2-1; V: TRBV11-3; length: 14; CDR3: ASSLEGQGSYNEQF
J: TRBJ2-7; V: TRBV6-5; length: 13; CDR3: ASSTQGAGPYEQY
J: TRBJ2-7; V: TRBV28; length: 12; CDR3: ASSFGQGRHEQY
J: TRBJ2-1; V: TRBV30; length: 11; CDR3: AWNAGVYNEQF
J: TRBJ1-2; V: TRBV19; length: 12; CDR3: ASSTDRGQGGYT
J: TRBJ2-7; V: TRBV11-1; length: 12; CDR3: ASSTGHRSYEQY
J: TRBJ2-7; V: TRBV29-1; length: 12; CDR3: SARGLAGVYEQY
J: TRBJ2-5; V: TRBV28; length: 13; CDR3: ASSPGGQGRETQY
J: TRBJ1-1; V: TRBV7-9; length: 14; CDR3: ASSLDPGQGSTEAF
J: TRBJ2-7; V: TRBV3-1/TRBV3-2; length: 11; CDR3: ASSQESQGEQY
J: TRBJ2-7; V: TRBV18; length: 13; CDR3: ASSRTGQPSYEQY
J: TRBJ1-1; V: TRBV3-1/TRBV3-2; length: 14; CDR3: ASSQEGIQGATEAF
J: TRBJ1-5; V: TRBV28; length: 11; CDR3: ASSLTRDQPQH
J: TRBJ2-3; V: TRBV14; length: 14; CDR3: ASSQPTGGGADTQY
J: TRBJ2-3; V: TRBV29-1; length: 13; CDR3: SVTGTSGGVDTQY
J: TRBJ2-1; V: TRBV2; length: 14; CDR3: ASRGTGGNSYNEQF
J: TRBJ2-7; V: TRBV27; length: 12; CDR3: ASSWVTGSYEQY
J: TRBJ1-2; V: TRBV5-1; length: 12; CDR3: ASSLAGLNYGYT
J: TRBJ2-3; V: TRBV3-1/TRBV3-2; length: 12; CDR3: ASSPRTGADTQY
J: TRBJ2-1; V: TRBV6-5; length: 11; CDR3: ASSLSWRELKF
J: TRBJ1-5; V: TRBV6-2/TRBV6-3; length: 13; CDR3: ASSLSGGSNQPQH
J: TRBJ1-4; V: TRBV7-8; length: 13; CDR3: ASSLGDRDNEKLF
J: TRBJ2-2; V: TRBV7-6; length: 13; CDR3: ASSLSSGNTGELF
J: TRBJ1-2; V: TRBV19; length: 14; CDR3: ASYDRGEIENYGYT
J: TRBJ2-3; V: TRBV28; length: 13; CDR3: ASSSSGTNTDTQY
J: TRBJ1-1; V: TRBV9; length: 12; CDR3: ASSVTGRGTEAF
J: TRBJ2-1; V: TRBV9; length: 11; CDR3: ASSPPGGNEQF
J: TRBJ2-3; V: TRBV10-1; length: 11; CDR3: ASSEFIADTQY
J: TRBJ2-7; V: TRBV12-2; length: 13; CDR3: ASRGRQGKIYEQY
J: TRBJ2-7; V: TRBV28; length: 9; CDR3: ASSFLYEQY
J: TRBJ2-1; V: TRBV5-1; length: 14; CDR3: ASSASGGASYNEQF
J: TRBJ2-7; V: TRBV7-8; length: 16; CDR3: ASSLIGGGVGQSYEQY
J: TRBJ2-5; V: TRBV7-3; length: 13; CDR3: ASSVAGAYQETQY
J: TRBJ2-5; V: TRBV3-1/TRBV3-2; length: 10; CDR3: ASSRPGETQY
J: TRBJ1-6; V: TRBV7-3; length: 13; CDR3: ASSLTGMVNSPLH
J: TRBJ2-1; V: TRBV28; length: 15; CDR3: ASSLWASGGAANEQF
J: TRBJ1-5; V: TRBV7-8; length: 15; CDR3: ASSSRTGTGSNQPQH
J: TRBJ2-1; V: TRBV27; length: 17; CDR3: ASSPPGTRGLAGYNEQF
J: TRBJ2-2; V: TRBV27; length: 14; CDR3: ASPQRGQGTFRELF
J: TRBJ2-3; V: TRBV14; length: 15; CDR3: ASSQDGWDRAADTQY
J: TRBJ2-7; V: TRBV7-6; length: 12; CDR3: ASSLGRATYEQY